The sequence of this TCR beta chain was determined in a study of regulatory T cells in long-lasting Graves disease. General observations from the study: Compared with new cases, persistent Graves' patients showed reduced TCR diversity. With a small sample size, accuracy may have been reduced.

The authors built TCR beta libraries using iRepertoire HTBI primers and Arm-PCR of CDR3 regions. In the original processing: Sample data revealed approximately 62 TRBV and more than 13 TRBJ segments. Each CDR3 protein gets one entry after TCRdb re-called the multiplex PCR reads with MiXCR. These V and J calls derive from TCRdb rather than the authors' analysis. Of approximately 230,000 distinct CDR3 sequences in the sample, around 19% were seen once. Notes on this clonotype: Antigen unknown.

Time point indicated: newly diagnosed GD, antithyroid drugs for less than 3 months. PBMCs provided the RNA from which the TCR library was made. The sample in question was peripheral blood mononuclear cells (PBMCs), obtained at new diagnosis, from a patient treated with antithyroid drugs. This TCR was recovered from a female donor with Graves disease.

In nucleotides, the CDR3 is TGTGCCATCAGTACTAATCCGGGACAGGGTTTCTCCGGGGAGCTGTTTTTT. Its translation: CAISTNPGQGFSGELFF. The chain recombines TRBV10-3 with TRBJ2-2; 9 nucleotides align to TRBD1. CDR3 length: 17 amino acids. Germline loops: CDR1 ENHRY, CDR2 SYGVKD. After removal of 5 bases from V and 6 bases from J, the junction contained 13 bases not matched to a gene.